These T cell receptor beta chains were read from a single sample in a study of blood T cell repertoires in COVID-19. Generated by immunoSEQ multiplex PCR, the TCRdb table keeps only in-frame clones and is missing some. The table records some 80,000 clones, approximately 85% of them present only once. The material sequenced was peripheral blood. Receptors originate from a man aged 50-59 years with COVID-19, enrolled during active disease. Both conserved end residues are part of each CDR3. D genes are given only for firm matches. Rows give clone size only sometimes, using once, few, many, or a class for an expanded clone.

j_gene	d_gene	abundance	v_gene	CDR3nt	CDR3aa
TRBJ2-5	-	-	TRBV6-5	TGTGCCAGCACGCGACAGTACCAAGAGACCCAGTACTTC	CASTRQYQETQYF
TRBJ2-7	TRBD2	-	TRBV11-2	TGTGCCAGCAGCCCTAGCGGGATCTCCTCCTACGAGCAGTACTTC	CASSPSGISSYEQYF
TRBJ2-1	TRBD2	-	TRBV14	TGTGCCAGCAGTAAAGCGGGACTAGTCTTCAATGAGCAGTTCTTC	CASSKAGLVFNEQFF
TRBJ2-3	TRBD2	-	TRBV28	TGTGCCAGCAGCCGGACTAGCGGGAGAATAAATACGCAGTATTTT	CASSRTSGRINTQYF
TRBJ1-5	TRBD1	-	TRBV20-1	TGCAGTGCTAGTCGGGGACAGGGGGCACATCAGCCCCAGCATTTT	CSASRGQGAHQPQHF
TRBJ2-7	TRBD2	-	TRBV14	TGTGCCAGCAGCCCCCTGGGGGGGATGGAGCAGTACTTC	CASSPLGGMEQYF
TRBJ1-1	-	-	TRBV6-5	TGTGCCAGCAGTTACCAGGGGAGGGCTGAAGCTTTCTTT	CASSYQGRAEAFF
TRBJ2-5	TRBD1	-	TRBV12-3/TRBV12-4	TGTGCCAGTACAGGGGCAGAAGAGACCCAGTACTTC	CASTGAEETQYF
TRBJ1-2	TRBD1	-	TRBV19	TGTGCCAGTAGTCTATCGCCGCCCGGGACAGGGGGCCAGGGCTACACCTTC	CASSLSPPGTGGQGYTF
TRBJ2-2	-	-	TRBV5-1	TGCGCCAGCAGTCGAGAATCCACCGGGGAGCTGTTTTTT	CASSRESTGELFF
TRBJ2-7	TRBD2	-	TRBV7-2	TGTGCCAGCAGCTTAACGGGACTAGCGGGAGACGAGCAGTACTTC	CASSLTGLAGDEQYF
TRBJ2-7	TRBD2	-	TRBV27	TGTGCCAGCAGTTTATATACTAGCGGGGACAACGAGCAGTACTTC	CASSLYTSGDNEQYF
TRBJ1-3	TRBD1	-	TRBV3-1/TRBV3-2	TGTGCCAGCAGCCGGGACAGGGGAGGAGGAAACACCATATATTTT	CASSRDRGGGNTIYF
TRBJ2-1	TRBD2	-	TRBV7-6	TGTGCCAGCAGCTTACTGGTGGGAACGGGAGGTATGGGCAATGAGCAGTTCTTC	CASSLLVGTGGMGNEQFF
TRBJ2-2	-	-	TRBV7-2	TGTGCCAGCAGCTTGGTGAGAAACACCGGGGAGCTGTTTTTT	CASSLVRNTGELFF
TRBJ2-3	-	few	TRBV6-1	TGTGCCAGCAGTGAAGCGCTTGGGGCGGGAAGCACAGATACGCAGTATTTT	CASSEALGAGSTDTQYF
TRBJ1-5	TRBD1	-	TRBV19	TGTGCCAGTACCACGGGCGGCTACAGGGGGCTCGGCCAGCCCCAGCATTTT	CASTTGGYRGLGQPQHF
TRBJ2-1	TRBD1	-	TRBV5-1	TGCGCCAGCAGCCGGGACAGGAGACACTCCTACAATGAGCAGTTCTTC	CASSRDRRHSYNEQFF
TRBJ1-6	-	few	TRBV2	TGTGCCAGCAGTGCAGGGATATTTAATTCACCCCTCCACTTT	CASSAGIFNSPLHF
TRBJ2-2	TRBD1	-	TRBV29-1	TGCAGCGTTGTGTTTCAGGGGGCTACCGGGGAGCTGTTTTTT	CSVVFQGATGELFF
TRBJ2-1	TRBD1	-	TRBV24-1	TGTGCCACCAGTGATCCAGGGACAGGGGGTAACTACAATGAGCAGTTCTTC	CATSDPGTGGNYNEQFF
TRBJ2-2	TRBD2	few	TRBV5-1	TGCGCCAGCAACCCCGGGACTAGCGGGGCCTTGGGGGAGCTGTTTTTT	CASNPGTSGALGELFF
TRBJ2-5	-	-	TRBV5-4	TGTGCCAGCAGCCTTCAGGGGGGAGAGACCCAGTACTTC	CASSLQGGETQYF
TRBJ2-3	TRBD2	-	TRBV28	TGTGCCAGCATAGCGGGAGGGCCTGCAGATACGCAGTATTTT	CASIAGGPADTQYF
TRBJ1-6	-	few	TRBV2	TGTGCCAGCAGTACGCAGGGGACGGATTCACCCCTCCACTTT	CASSTQGTDSPLHF
TRBJ2-1	TRBD2	-	TRBV4-3	TGCGCCAGCAGTCAGACGGGACTAGCGGGGGTAAATGAGCAGTTCTTC	CASSQTGLAGVNEQFF
TRBJ2-5	TRBD1	-	TRBV5-1	TGCGCCAGCAGCTCGAGGACAGGGCGCCAAGAGACCCAGTACTTC	CASSSRTGRQETQYF
TRBJ2-7	TRBD2	-	TRBV11-3	TGTGCCAGCAGCTTAGGACTAGCCGGCGAGCAGTACTTC	CASSLGLAGEQYF
TRBJ2-1	TRBD1	-	TRBV28	TGTGCCAGCAGTCTCCTGGGGGGACAGGCCAGCAATGAGCAGTTCTTC	CASSLLGGQASNEQFF